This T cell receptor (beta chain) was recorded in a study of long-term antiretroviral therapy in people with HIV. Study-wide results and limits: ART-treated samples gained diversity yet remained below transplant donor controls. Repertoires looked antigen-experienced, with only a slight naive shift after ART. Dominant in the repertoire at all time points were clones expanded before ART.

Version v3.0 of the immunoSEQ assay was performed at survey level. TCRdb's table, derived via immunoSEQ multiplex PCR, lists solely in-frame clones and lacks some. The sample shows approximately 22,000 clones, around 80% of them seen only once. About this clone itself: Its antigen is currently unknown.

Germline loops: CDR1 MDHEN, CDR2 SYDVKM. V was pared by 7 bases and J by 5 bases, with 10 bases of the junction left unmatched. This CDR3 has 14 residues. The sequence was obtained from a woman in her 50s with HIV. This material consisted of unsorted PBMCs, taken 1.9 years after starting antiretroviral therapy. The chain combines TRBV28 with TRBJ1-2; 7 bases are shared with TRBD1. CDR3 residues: CASNAETGLYGYTF. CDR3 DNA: TGTGCCAGCAACGCTGAGACAGGGCTTTATGGCTACACCTTC.